This TCR beta chain was profiled in a study of cytomegalovirus exposure and HLA in healthy donors. On the study more broadly: Prior work identified 95 million to 120 million unique TCR beta sequences in 150 million to 200 million T cells.

There are 13 residues in the CDR3. Germline V CDR1 and CDR2: LGHNA, YNFKEQ. Trimming shortened V by 2 bases and J by 5 bases, and 9 bases separated the two germline ends. PCR involved 60 Vbeta and 13 Jbeta primers. Original handling: A later analysis tallied 80 million or so unique TCR beta chains, about 12 million of them shared. Method: immunoSEQ multiplex PCR; TCRdb's copy keeps in-frame clones and lacks some. V, J and clone size are taken as reported in that table, and D and trimming were inferred from the DNA itself. This sample's table has about 42,000 clones. On this clone: Its matching antigen is unknown.

Study observations and caveats: Immune exposure data for these donors was limited to CMV serostatus. In vitro, a few CMV-associated chains proved specific for CMV antigens.

The sample consisted of PBMCs. The sequence was obtained from a man under 40 in good health and CMV-seronegative. The chain has TRBV4-2 and TRBJ1-2, with a weak D call TRBD1 (6 bases). CDR3 nucleotide sequence: TGTGCCAGCAGCCAACAGGGGAAGTATGGCTACACCTTC. This codes for CASSQQGKYGYTF.